Listed below are T cell receptor beta chains from one sample, sequenced in a study of blood T cell repertoires in COVID-19. The table came from immunoSEQ multiplex PCR; TCRdb's copy has only in-frame clones and leaves some out. This table has around 200,000 clones, less than 90% appearing once. Material for sequencing was peripheral blood. These receptors came from a man between 40 and 49 years old with active or convalescent COVID-19. Each CDR3 is given with its conserved first and last residue. A D gene is named only where the DNA matches it firmly. Where a row states a size, it is once, few, many or the class of an expanded clone; other rows omit it.

cdr3_aa cdr3_nt clone_size d_call j_call v_call
CASSYAPGVTEAFF TGTGCCAGCAGTTACGCTCCAGGGGTCACTGAAGCTTTCTTT - - TRBJ1-1 TRBV6-5
CASSDREGSPLHF TGTGCCAGTAGCGACAGGGAAGGGTCACCCCTCCACTTT - TRBD1 TRBJ1-6 TRBV19
CASSESGAETQYF TGCGCCAGCAGTGAGTCTGGGGCAGAGACCCAGTACTTC - - TRBJ2-5 TRBV10-1
CASSERGNGELFF TGTGCCAGCAGTGAACGGGGAAACGGGGAGCTGTTTTTT - - TRBJ2-2 TRBV2
CASSPGGYSNQPQHF TGCGCCAGCAGCCCCGGAGGCTATAGCAATCAGCCCCAGCATTTT - - TRBJ1-5 TRBV5-1
CASSPDTMNTGELFF TGTGCCAGCTCCCCGGACACGATGAACACCGGGGAGCTGTTTTTT - - TRBJ2-2 TRBV18
CASDLSSYNSPLHF TGTGCCAGCGATCTAAGCTCCTATAATTCACCCCTCCACTTT - - TRBJ1-6 TRBV2
CASSPQRGSKVNVATNEKLFF TGTGCCAGCTCACCTCAGAGAGGGAGCAAGGTGAATGTGGCCACTAATGAAAAACTGTTTTTT - - TRBJ1-4 TRBV18
CASSARLAGGPETQYF TGTGCCAGCAGCGCCCGACTAGCGGGGGGGCCTGAGACCCAGTACTTC - TRBD2 TRBJ2-5 TRBV11-2
CASSLLTGITEAFF TGTGCCAGCAGCTTACTTACAGGGATCACTGAAGCTTTCTTT - - TRBJ1-1 TRBV7-8
CASSQVLGQSSYEQYF TGTGCCAGCAGCCAAGTGCTGGGACAGAGCTCCTACGAGCAGTACTTC - TRBD1 TRBJ2-7 TRBV4-2
CASSWQGETEAFF TGTGCCAGCAGTTGGCAGGGGGAAACTGAAGCTTTCTTT - TRBD1 TRBJ1-1 TRBV12-3/TRBV12-4
CASSISPRAATYEQYF TGTGCCAGCAGTATCTCGCCCAGGGCCGCGACCTACGAGCAGTACTTC - - TRBJ2-7 TRBV27
CASSTGTSGGYEQYF TGTGCCAGCAGTACCGGGACTAGCGGGGGCTACGAGCAGTACTTC - TRBD2 TRBJ2-7 TRBV28
CASSQEVRVLNTEAFF TGTGCCAGCAGCCAAGAGGTCAGGGTCCTGAACACTGAAGCTTTCTTT - - TRBJ1-1 TRBV3-1/TRBV3-2
CAWSRRQGSAGNQPQHF TGTGCCTGGAGTCGACGACAGGGGTCTGCGGGCAATCAGCCCCAGCATTTT - TRBD1 TRBJ1-5 TRBV30
CASAKGMRKDRAVSYGYTF TGTGCCAGCGCGAAAGGTATGAGAAAGGACAGGGCTGTAAGCTATGGCTACACCTTC few TRBD1 TRBJ1-2 TRBV19
CASSPPREGLNYGYTF TGTGCCAGCTCACCCCCCCGCGAGGGCCTCAACTATGGCTACACCTTC - - TRBJ1-2 TRBV18
CASNKGLRGTNEKLFF TGTGCCAGCAACAAAGGCTTACGGGGAACTAATGAAAAACTGTTTTTT - - TRBJ1-4 TRBV28
CASSKDLQLAGPSDTQYF TGTGCCAGCAGCAAAGACTTACAACTAGCGGGTCCCTCAGATACGCAGTATTTT - - TRBJ2-3 TRBV21-1
CASSNDQPQHF TGTGCCAGCAGCAACGATCAGCCCCAGCATTTT - - TRBJ1-5 TRBV21-1
CASRPSLAGGYEQYF TGTGCCAGCAGACCTTCACTAGCGGGGGGATACGAGCAGTACTTC - TRBD2 TRBJ2-7 TRBV2
CASSSLGIRGRASYEQYF TGTGCCAGCAGCTCCCTCGGAATCCGGGGGAGGGCCTCCTACGAGCAGTACTTC - TRBD2 TRBJ2-7 TRBV11-2
CASSPAGLAGETGELFF TGTGCCAGCAGCCCCGCGGGCCTAGCGGGAGAGACCGGGGAGCTGTTTTTT - TRBD2 TRBJ2-2 TRBV4-2
CASSPGTGSSYEQYF TGTGCCAGCTCACCTGGGACAGGGAGCTCCTACGAGCAGTACTTC - TRBD1 TRBJ2-7 TRBV18
CASTGGPGTPFPYTF TGTGCCAGCACAGGGGGGCCCGGGACCCCTTTTCCCTACACCTTC once TRBD1 TRBJ1-2 TRBV2
CASSRKTGEETQYF TGTGCCAGCAGCCGGAAGACAGGGGAGGAGACCCAGTACTTC few TRBD1 TRBJ2-5 TRBV27
CASSLEGEKLFF TGTGCCAGCAGCCTGGAGGGGGAAAAACTGTTTTTT - - TRBJ1-4 TRBV2
CASSLRADSTQHF TGTGCCAGCAGTTTGAGGGCGGATAGCACCCAGCATTTT - - TRBJ1-5 TRBV27